This T cell receptor (beta chain) was captured by sequencing in a study of T-cell reconstitution after alpha-beta-depleted transplantation in children. The germline CDR1 and CDR2 sequences are MDHEN and SYDVKM. The CDR3 contains 17 residues. With 8 bases clipped from V and 2 bases from J, the junction kept 13 bases outside the gene matches. Points on this clonotype: No antigen is known for it.

Findings and limits, study-wide: T-cell counts and diversity at one year following transplant were attributed mainly to newly produced T cells.

As it was prepared, the TCRbeta library received unique molecular identifiers. TCRdb used MiXCR to reprocess the PCR reads, holding one entry per CDR3 protein. The sample holds some 450,000 distinct CDR3 sequences, about 40% seen once. The material was PBMCs, obtained before TCRalphabeta/CD19-depleted stem cell transplant. The V and J genes are TRBV28 and TRBJ2-3; 10 nucleotides align to TRBD2. This sequence originates from a girl aged 2-10 years with aplastic anemia, due to receive a stem cell transplant. CDR3 region: CASFIAGGNPITDTQYF. DNA of the CDR3: TGTGCCAGCTTCATAGCGGGAGGAAACCCTATCACAGATACGCAGTATTTT.